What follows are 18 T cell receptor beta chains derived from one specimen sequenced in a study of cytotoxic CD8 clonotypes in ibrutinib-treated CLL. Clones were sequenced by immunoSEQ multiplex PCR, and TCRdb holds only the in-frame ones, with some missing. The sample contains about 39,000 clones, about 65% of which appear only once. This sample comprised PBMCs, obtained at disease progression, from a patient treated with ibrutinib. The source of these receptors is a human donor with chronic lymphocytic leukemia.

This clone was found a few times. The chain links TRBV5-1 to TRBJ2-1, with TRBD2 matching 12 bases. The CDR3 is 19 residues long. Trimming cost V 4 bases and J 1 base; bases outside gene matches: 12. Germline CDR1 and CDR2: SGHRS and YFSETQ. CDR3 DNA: TGCGCCAGCAGCCTACCTAGCGGGAGGGCCCTTGAATCCTACAATGAGCAGTTCTTC. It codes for CASSLPSGRALESYNEQFF. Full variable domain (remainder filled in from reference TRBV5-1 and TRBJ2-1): KAGVTQTPRYLIKTRGQQVTLSCSPISGHRSVSWYQQTPGQGLQFLFEYFSETQRNKGNFPGRFSGRQFSNSRSEMNVSTLELGDSALYLCASSLPSGRALESYNEQFFGPGTRLTVL.

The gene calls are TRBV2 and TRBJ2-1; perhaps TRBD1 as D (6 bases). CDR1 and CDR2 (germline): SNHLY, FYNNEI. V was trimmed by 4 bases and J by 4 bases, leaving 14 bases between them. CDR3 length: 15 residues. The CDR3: CASSGGGQYYNEQFF. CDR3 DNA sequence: TGTGCCAGCAGTGGGGGTGGACAGTATTACAATGAGCAGTTCTTC.

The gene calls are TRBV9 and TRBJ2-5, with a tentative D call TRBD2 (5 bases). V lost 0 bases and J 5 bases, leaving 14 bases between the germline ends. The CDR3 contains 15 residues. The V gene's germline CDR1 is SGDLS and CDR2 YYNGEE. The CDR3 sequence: CASSVGGSPRETQYF. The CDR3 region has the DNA TGTGCCAGCAGCGTAGGTGGGAGCCCTAGGGAGACCCAGTACTTC.

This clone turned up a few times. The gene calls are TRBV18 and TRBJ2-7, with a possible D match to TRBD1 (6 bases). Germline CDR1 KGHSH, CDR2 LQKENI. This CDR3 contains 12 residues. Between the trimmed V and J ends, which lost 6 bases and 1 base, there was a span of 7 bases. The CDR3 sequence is CASSGASYEQYF. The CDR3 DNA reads TGTGCCAGCTCGGGGGCGTCCTACGAGCAGTACTTC.

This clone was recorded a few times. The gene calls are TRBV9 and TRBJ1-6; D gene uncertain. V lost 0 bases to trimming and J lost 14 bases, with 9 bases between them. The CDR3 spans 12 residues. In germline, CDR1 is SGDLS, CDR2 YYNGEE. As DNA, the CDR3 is TGTGCCAGCAGCGTAGCCGGAGCCTCCCTCCACTTT. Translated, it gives CASSVAGASLHF. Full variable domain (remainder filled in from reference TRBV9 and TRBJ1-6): DSGVTQTPKHLITATGQRVTLRCSPRSGDLSVYWYQQSLDQGLQFLIQYYNGEERAKGNILERFSAQQFPDLHSELNLSSLELGDSALYFCASSVAGASLHFGNGTRLTVT.

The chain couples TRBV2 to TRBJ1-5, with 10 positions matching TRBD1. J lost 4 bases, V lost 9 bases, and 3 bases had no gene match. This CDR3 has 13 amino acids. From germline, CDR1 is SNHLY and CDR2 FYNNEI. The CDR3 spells CARGTGENQPQHF. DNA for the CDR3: TGTGCCAGGGGGACAGGGGAAAATCAGCCCCAGCATTTT.

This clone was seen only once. CDR3 DNA: TGTGCCACCAGCAGAGATCGTTCTGGAAACACCATATATTTT. Translated, it gives CATSRDRSGNTIYF. The rearrangement joins TRBV15 to TRBJ1-3; D gene uncertain. V dropped 0 bases and J dropped 1 base, with 4 bases sitting between them. The V gene's germline CDR1 is LNHNV and CDR2 YYDKDF (reference sequence). CDR3 size: 14 residues. The entire variable domain, with the rest obtained from reference TRBV15 and TRBJ1-3, is as follows: DAMVIQNPRYQVTQFGKPVTLSCSQTLNHNVMYWYQQKSSQAPKLLFHYYDKDFNNEADTPDNFQSRRPNTSFCFLDIRSPGLGDTAMYLCATSRDRSGNTIYFGEGSWLTVV.

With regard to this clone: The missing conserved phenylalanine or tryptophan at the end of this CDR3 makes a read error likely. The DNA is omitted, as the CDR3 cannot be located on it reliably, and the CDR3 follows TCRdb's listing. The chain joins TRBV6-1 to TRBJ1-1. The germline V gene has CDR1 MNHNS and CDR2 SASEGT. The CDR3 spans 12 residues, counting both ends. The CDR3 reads CASSEVGFRVEG.

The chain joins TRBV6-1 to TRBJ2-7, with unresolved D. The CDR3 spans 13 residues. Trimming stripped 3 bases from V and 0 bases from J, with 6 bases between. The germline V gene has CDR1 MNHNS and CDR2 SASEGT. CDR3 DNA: TGTGCCAGCAGTGAGGGTCACTCCTACGAGCAGTACTTC. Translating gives CASSEGHSYEQYF.

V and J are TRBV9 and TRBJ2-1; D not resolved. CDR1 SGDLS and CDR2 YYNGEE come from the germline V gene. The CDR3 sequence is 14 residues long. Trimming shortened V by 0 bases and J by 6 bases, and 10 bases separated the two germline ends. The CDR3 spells CASSVVPSFNEQFF. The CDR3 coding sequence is TGTGCCAGCAGCGTAGTCCCTTCTTTCAATGAGCAGTTCTTC.

CDR3 nucleotides: TGCAGCGTTGGGGGGGGCGGGAGCTCCTACAATGAGCAGTTCTTC. It codes for CSVGGGGSSYNEQFF. The chain is built from TRBV29-1 and TRBJ2-1, with D perhaps TRBD2 (7 bases). The germline V and J ends were trimmed by 4 bases and 0 bases, with 13 bases remaining between them. Per the germline V gene, CDR1 is SQVTM and CDR2 is ANQGSEA. CDR3 size: 15 residues.

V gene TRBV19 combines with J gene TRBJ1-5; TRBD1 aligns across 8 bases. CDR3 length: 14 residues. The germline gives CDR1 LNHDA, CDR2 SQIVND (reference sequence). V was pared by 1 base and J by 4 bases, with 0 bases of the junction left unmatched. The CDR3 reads CASSIGTGNQPQHF. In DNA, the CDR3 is TGTGCCAGTAGTATAGGGACAGGGAATCAGCCCCAGCATTTT. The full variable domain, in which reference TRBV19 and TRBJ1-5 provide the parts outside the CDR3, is DGGITQSPKYLFRKEGQNVTLSCEQNLNHDAMYWYRQDPGQGLRLIYYSQIVNDFQKGDIAEGYSVSREKKESFPLTVTSAQKNPTAFYLCASSIGTGNQPQHFGDGTRLSIL.

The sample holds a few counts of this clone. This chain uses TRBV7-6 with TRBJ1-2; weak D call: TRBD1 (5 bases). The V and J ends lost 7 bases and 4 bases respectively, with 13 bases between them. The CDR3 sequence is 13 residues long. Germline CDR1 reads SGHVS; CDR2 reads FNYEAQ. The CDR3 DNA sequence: TGTGCCAGCACGAAGGGGACGAGCTATGGCTACACCTTC. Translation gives CASTKGTSYGYTF. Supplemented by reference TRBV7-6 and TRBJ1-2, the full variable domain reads GAGVSQSPRYKVTKRGQDVALRCDPISGHVSLYWYRQALGQGPEFLTYFNYEAQQDKSGLPNDRFSAERPEGSISTLTIQRTEQRDSAMYRCASTKGTSYGYTFGSGTRLTVV.

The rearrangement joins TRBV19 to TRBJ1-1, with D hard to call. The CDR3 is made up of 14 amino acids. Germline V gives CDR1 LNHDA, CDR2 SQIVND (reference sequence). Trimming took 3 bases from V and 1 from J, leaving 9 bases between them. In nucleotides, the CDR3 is TGTGCCAGTAGTATGTGGACGGGGAACACTGAAGCTTTCTTT. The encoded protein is CASSMWTGNTEAFF.

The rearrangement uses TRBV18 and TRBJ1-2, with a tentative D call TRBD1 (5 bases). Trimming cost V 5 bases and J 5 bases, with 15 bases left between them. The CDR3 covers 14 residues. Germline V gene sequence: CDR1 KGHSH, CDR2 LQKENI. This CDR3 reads CASSEAGNGYGYTF. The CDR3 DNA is TGTGCCAGCTCAGAGGCAGGGAATGGATATGGCTACACCTTC.

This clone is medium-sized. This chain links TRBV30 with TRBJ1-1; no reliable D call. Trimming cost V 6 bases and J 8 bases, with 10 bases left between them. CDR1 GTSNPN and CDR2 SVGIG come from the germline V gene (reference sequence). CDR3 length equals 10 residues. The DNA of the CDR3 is TGTGCCTGTAGGCGAGCGGAAGCTTTCTTT. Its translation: CACRRAEAFF.

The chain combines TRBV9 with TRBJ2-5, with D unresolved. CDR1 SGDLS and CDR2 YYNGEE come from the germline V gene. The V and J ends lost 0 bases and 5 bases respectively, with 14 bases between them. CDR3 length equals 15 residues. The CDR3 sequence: CASSVESGSWETQYF. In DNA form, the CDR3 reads TGTGCCAGCAGCGTAGAGTCGGGCAGTTGGGAGACCCAGTACTTC.

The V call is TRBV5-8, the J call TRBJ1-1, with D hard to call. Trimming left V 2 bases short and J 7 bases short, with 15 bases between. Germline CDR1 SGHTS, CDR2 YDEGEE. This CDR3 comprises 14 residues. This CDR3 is CASSFLAGVREAFF. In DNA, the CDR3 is TGTGCCAGCAGCTTCCTAGCAGGCGTTCGTGAAGCTTTCTTT.